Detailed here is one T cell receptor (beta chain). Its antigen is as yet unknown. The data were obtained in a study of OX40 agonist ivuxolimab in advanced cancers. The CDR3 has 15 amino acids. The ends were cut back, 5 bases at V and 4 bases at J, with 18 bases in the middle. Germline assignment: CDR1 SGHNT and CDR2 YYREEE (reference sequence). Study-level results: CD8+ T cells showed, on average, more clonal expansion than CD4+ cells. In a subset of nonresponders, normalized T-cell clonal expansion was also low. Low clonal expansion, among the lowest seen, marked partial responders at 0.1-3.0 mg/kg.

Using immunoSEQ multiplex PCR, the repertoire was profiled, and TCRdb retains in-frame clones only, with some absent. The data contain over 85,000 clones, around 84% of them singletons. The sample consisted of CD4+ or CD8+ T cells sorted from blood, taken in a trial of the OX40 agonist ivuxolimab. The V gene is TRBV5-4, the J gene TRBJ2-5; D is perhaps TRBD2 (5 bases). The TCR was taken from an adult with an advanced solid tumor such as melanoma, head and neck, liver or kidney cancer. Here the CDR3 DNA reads TGTGCCAGCAGTCCAGGACTTTCTTCGTCAGAGACCCAGTACTTC. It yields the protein CASSPGLSSSETQYF.